Many counts were recorded for the clone carrying this TCR beta chain. Its antigen is not known. The lymph nodes were axillary draining lymph nodes from breast cancer patients. This specimen belongs to a study of breast tumors, draining lymph nodes, adjacent tissues. Study results and caveats: Luminal-like breast cancer showed significantly higher tumor–nontumor repertoire similarity than basal-like. That most tumor T cells come from lymph nodes remained unproven.

TCRdb analysed the multiplex PCR reads with MiXCR anew, one entry per CDR3 protein. In the table there are roughly 110,000 distinct CDR3 sequences, more than 30% of which are singletons. Trimming pared 6 bases from V and 3 bases from J, leaving 23 bases between. The length of the CDR3 is 17 residues. The germline gives CDR1 SGHVS, CDR2 FQNEAQ. Sequencing was performed on axillary lymph node tissue. The chain uses TRBV7-8 and TRBJ1-1; D is perhaps TRBD1 (5 bases). This TCR was sampled from a female donor with breast cancer. Some clones in this sample may be carry-over from other donors' samples. The CDR3 here is CASSDRGASYRDTEAFF. The CDR3 nucleotides read TGTGCCAGCAGTGACAGAGGGGCCTCATATCGGGACACTGAAGCTTTCTTT.